One and the same sample provided the 21 T cell receptor beta chains below, sequenced in a study of CD8+ T cells in alopecia areata. Following RNA extraction, reverse transcription yielded cDNA that acted as the sequencing template. Only in-frame clones appear in the TCRdb table, and some are missing; sequencing was by immunoSEQ multiplex PCR. The sample shows about 210,000 clones, less than 45% of them seen only once. The treatment is: oral pan-JAK inhibitor, 5-10 mg twice daily. The sample consisted of CD4+ T cells sorted from blood, taken at approximately week 37, from a patient treated with tofacitinib. All receptors come from a human donor with alopecia areata.

This clone was counted only a few times. The chain employs TRBV18 and TRBJ2-5; 8 bases fit TRBD1. This CDR3 has 15 residues. Germline CDR1 and CDR2: KGHSH and LQKENI. The trim removed 2 bases at V and 3 bases at J, leaving 5 bases unmatched. CDR3: CASSPGQGSKETQYF. CDR3 coding DNA: TGTGCCAGCTCACCAGGACAGGGAAGTAAAGAGACCCAGTACTTC.

The genes are TRBV30 and TRBJ2-1, with D uncertain. V lost 3 bases and J lost 10, with 13 bases in between. Germline CDR1 is GTSNPN and CDR2 is SVGIG (reference sequence). This CDR3 region has 12 residues. In DNA, the CDR3 is TGTGCCTGGAGGTTGAACTCCCGGGAGCAGTTCTTC. Protein sequence: CAWRLNSREQFF.

This sequence joins TRBV5-4 and TRBJ2-7; D remains unclear. Per germline, CDR1 SGHNT and CDR2 YYREEE (reference sequence). The CDR3 is 13 residues long. V was cut by 1 base and J by 6 bases, with 11 bases left in between. The CDR3 nucleotides read TGTGCCAGCAGCTTGATCTTAGGGCGCGAGCAGTACTTC. Translation: CASSLILGREQYF.

This chain joins TRBV2 and TRBJ2-1, with a tentative D call TRBD2 (5 bases). Germline values: CDR1 SNHLY, CDR2 FYNNEI. The CDR3 contains 15 residues. Deletions cut 4 bases from V and 4 bases from J, with 14 bases between. CDR3 amino acids: CASSGWPTGYNEQFF. The CDR3, as DNA: TGTGCCAGCAGTGGATGGCCCACGGGGTACAATGAGCAGTTCTTC.

This clone was detected a few times. The chain combines TRBV29-1 with TRBJ2-1; D gene ambiguous. The CDR3 length is 12 residues. The V gene's germline CDR1 is SQVTM and CDR2 ANQGSEA. V was cut by 7 bases and J by 0 bases, with 7 bases left in between. CDR3 region: CSAAGSYNEQFF. The CDR3 coding sequence is TGCAGCGCAGCCGGCTCCTACAATGAGCAGTTCTTC.

V usage is TRBV4-1 and J usage is TRBJ2-7; D could derive from TRBD1 or TRBD2 (5 bases each). This CDR3 region has 15 residues. Trimming pared 2 bases from V and 5 bases from J, leaving 16 bases between. Germline V gene lookup returns CDR1 MGHRA and CDR2 YSYEKL. The CDR3 loop reads CASSQPGPRAHEQYF. The CDR3 coding sequence is TGCGCCAGCAGCCAACCGGGACCCCGGGCCCACGAGCAGTACTTC.

This clone was recorded at least ten times. This sample includes further DNA sequences coding for the same CDR3. The V call is TRBV28, the J call TRBJ1-2; 7 positions match TRBD1. The CDR3 covers 14 residues. Germline V gene sequence: CDR1 MDHEN, CDR2 SYDVKM. With 5 bases clipped from V and 4 bases from J, the junction kept 7 bases outside the gene matches. CDR3 amino acids: CASSPPRGSYGYTF. For the CDR3, the DNA is TGTGCCAGCAGTCCCCCCAGGGGGAGCTATGGCTACACCTTC.

This clone was observed a few times. The chain is built from TRBV29-1 and TRBJ2-1, with 7 positions matching TRBD1. The germline gives CDR1 SQVTM, CDR2 ANQGSEA. This CDR3 comprises 13 residues. Losses at the gene ends were 5 bases for V and 8 bases for J; bases not matched to a gene: 9. The CDR3 loop is CSVYRGFSDEQFF. In DNA form, the CDR3 reads TGCAGCGTTTACAGGGGTTTCTCAGATGAGCAGTTCTTC.

This clone was seen only once. The rearrangement uses TRBV2 and TRBJ1-4, with 7 bases aligning to TRBD1. The J segment lost 0 bases and the V segment lost 4 bases, leaving 2 bases of the junction unmatched. Germline V CDR1 and CDR2: SNHLY, FYNNEI. The CDR3 has 15 amino acids. The CDR3 is CASSGGGATNEKLFF. The DNA of the CDR3 is TGTGCCAGCAGTGGAGGGGGCGCAACTAATGAAAAACTGTTTTTT. Together with reference TRBV2 and TRBJ1-4, the CDR3 gives the full variable domain: EPEVTQTPSHQVTQMGQEVILRCVPISNHLYFYWYRQILGQKVEFLVSFYNNEISEKSEIFDDQFSVERPDGSNFTLKIRSTKLEDSAMYFCASSGGGATNEKLFFGSGTQLSVL.

The rearrangement uses TRBV29-1 and TRBJ1-5; TRBD1 matches 7 bases. CDR1 and CDR2 from the germline V gene are SQVTM and ANQGSEA. This CDR3 spans 15 amino acids. The CDR3 DNA sequence: TGCAGTTTCCGGGACAGCCTAGATAGCAATCAGCCCCAGCATTTT. Translation gives CSFRDSLDSNQPQHF.

This clone was observed a handful of times. The rearrangement joins TRBV5-1 to TRBJ2-1; the match to TRBD1 covers 9 bases. The junction had 11 bases not matched to a gene; V was cut back by 8 bases and J by 8 bases. Germline-derived CDR1 and CDR2 are SGHRS and YFSETQ. This CDR3 region has 14 residues. The CDR3 sequence: CASCRDREGDEQFF. The CDR3 bases are TGCGCCAGTTGCCGGGACAGGGAGGGCGATGAGCAGTTCTTC. The full variable domain, in which reference TRBV5-1 and TRBJ2-1 provide the parts outside the CDR3, is KAGVTQTPRYLIKTRGQQVTLSCSPISGHRSVSWYQQTPGQGLQFLFEYFSETQRNKGNFPGRFSGRQFSNSRSEMNVSTLELGDSALYLCASCRDREGDEQFFGPGTRLTVL.

This clone was seen more than once but under ten times. The J gene is TRBJ1-2, the V gene TRBV29-1; D may be TRBD1 (6 bases). This CDR3 has 13 amino acids. The V end lost 3 bases, the J end lost 5 bases, and 13 bases lay between the germline ends. Germline V gene sequence: CDR1 SQVTM, CDR2 ANQGSEA. In DNA form, the CDR3 reads TGCAGCGTTGAGGGCAGGGGCGAGTATGGCTACACCTTC. This codes for CSVEGRGEYGYTF.

This clone was observed a few times. Other DNA sequences in the same sample also yield this CDR3. J is TRBJ2-7 and V is TRBV5-4, with D perhaps matching TRBD1 or TRBD2 (5 bases each). V gave up 0 bases and J gave up 0 bases, with 7 bases separating them. CDR3 length equals 14 residues. Germline CDR1 SGHNT, CDR2 YYREEE (reference sequence). This chain's CDR3 is CASSLEGTSYEQYF. The CDR3 coding sequence is TGTGCCAGCAGCTTGGAGGGGACCTCCTACGAGCAGTACTTC. The complete variable domain, with remaining parts taken from reference TRBV5-4 and TRBJ2-7, reads ETGVTQSPTHLIKTRGQQVTLRCSSQSGHNTVSWYQQALGQGPQFIFQYYREEENGRGNFPPRFSGLQFPNYSSELNVNALELDDSALYLCASSLEGTSYEQYFGPGTRLTVT.

DNA of the CDR3: TGTGCCAGCAGCCAAGATGGGGAGCAGTACTTC. It is translated as CASSQDGEQYF. The chain has TRBV14 and TRBJ2-7; D is ambiguous. Trimming cost V 0 bases and J 7 bases, with 4 bases left between them. The CDR3 is 11 residues long. Germline values: CDR1 SGHDN, CDR2 FVKESK.

This clone was counted between two and nine times. V gene TRBV4-2 combines with J gene TRBJ2-7; D is unresolved. The V and J ends lost 4 bases and 3 bases respectively, with 10 bases between them. The germline CDR1 and CDR2 sequences are LGHNA and YNFKEQ. CDR3 length equals 13 residues. The CDR3 nucleotides are TGTGCCAGCAGCCGTGAGGCCTTCTACGAGCAGTACTTC. It translates to CASSREAFYEQYF.

This clone has just one count. The chain combines TRBV7-2 with TRBJ2-5; TRBD1 agrees at 7 bases. The CDR3 is 13 amino acids. Trimming at V came to 5 bases and at J to 1 base, leaving 1 base not matched to a gene. The germline CDR1 and CDR2 sequences are SGHTA and FQGNSA. The CDR3 loop is CASSRDSQETQYF. As DNA, the CDR3 is TGTGCCAGCAGCAGGGACAGCCAAGAGACCCAGTACTTC.

The sample holds a few counts of this clone. V is TRBV10-1 and J is TRBJ2-1; TRBD2 aligns across 10 bases. The germline CDR1 and CDR2 sequences are WNHNN and SYGVQD (reference sequence). The J segment lost 5 bases and the V segment lost 3 bases, leaving 4 bases of the junction unmatched. The CDR3 is made up of 15 amino acids. The CDR3 sequence: CASSDPGLANNEQFF. CDR3 DNA sequence: TGCGCCAGCAGTGATCCGGGACTAGCGAACAATGAGCAGTTCTTC.

V usage is TRBV7-2 and J usage is TRBJ1-1; no clear D. Trimming removed 1 base at V and 3 bases at J, with 3 bases between. The length of the CDR3 is 12 residues. From germline, CDR1 is SGHTA and CDR2 FQGNSA. The CDR3 protein is CASSLEYTEAFF. The CDR3, as DNA: TGTGCCAGCAGCTTAGAATACACTGAAGCTTTCTTT. The whole variable domain, remainder taken from reference TRBV7-2 and TRBJ1-1, is GAGVSQSPSNKVTEKGKDVELRCDPISGHTALYWYRQSLGQGLEFLIYFQGNSAPDKSGLPSDRFSAERTGGSVSTLTIQRTQQEDSAVYLCASSLEYTEAFFGQGTRLTVV.

V gene TRBV2 combines with J gene TRBJ2-1, with TRBD2 matching 8 bases. Per germline, CDR1 SNHLY and CDR2 FYNNEI. Germline trimming cut 6 bases from V and 8 bases from J; bases unmatched to any gene: 9. There are 14 residues in the CDR3. CDR3 DNA: TGTGCCAGCAGGGGCGGACTAGCCATGGATGAGCAGTTCTTC. This codes for CASRGGLAMDEQFF. The full variable domain, rest sourced from reference TRBV2 and TRBJ2-1, is EPEVTQTPSHQVTQMGQEVILRCVPISNHLYFYWYRQILGQKVEFLVSFYNNEISEKSEIFDDQFSVERPDGSNFTLKIRSTKLEDSAMYFCASRGGLAMDEQFFGPGTRLTVL.

A word on this clone: Sequence at one end of the junction differs from germline and may be a read error. The V and J genes are TRBV7-2 and TRBJ2-1, with unresolved D. CDR1 and CDR2 (germline): SGHTA, FQGNSA. This CDR3 contains 15 residues. CDR3 residues: CASSVARSSYNEQFF. For the CDR3, the DNA is TGTGCCAGCAGCGTAGCTAGGAGCTCCTACAATGAGCAGTTCTTC.

This clone was seen only once. V usage is TRBV30 and J usage is TRBJ1-2; D is ambiguous. V lost 1 base and J 6 bases, leaving 15 bases between the germline ends. The CDR3 has 14 residues. The germline V gene has CDR1 GTSNPN and CDR2 SVGIG (reference sequence). The DNA of the CDR3 is TGTGCCTGGAGTGGGTCTACTTATGGGCATGGCTACACCTTC. It is translated as CAWSGSTYGHGYTF.